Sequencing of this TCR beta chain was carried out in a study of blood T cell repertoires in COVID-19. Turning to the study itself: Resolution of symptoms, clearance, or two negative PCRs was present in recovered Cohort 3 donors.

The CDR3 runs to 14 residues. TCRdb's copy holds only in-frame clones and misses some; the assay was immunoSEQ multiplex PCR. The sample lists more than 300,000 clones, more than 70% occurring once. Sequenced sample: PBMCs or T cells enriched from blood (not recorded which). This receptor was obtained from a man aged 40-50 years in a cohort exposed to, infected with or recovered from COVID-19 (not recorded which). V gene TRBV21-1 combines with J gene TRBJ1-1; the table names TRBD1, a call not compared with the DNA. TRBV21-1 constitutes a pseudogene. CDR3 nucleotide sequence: TGTGCCAGCAGCGCCCGGGACAGGGTCACTGAAGCTTTCTTT. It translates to CASSARDRVTEAFF.